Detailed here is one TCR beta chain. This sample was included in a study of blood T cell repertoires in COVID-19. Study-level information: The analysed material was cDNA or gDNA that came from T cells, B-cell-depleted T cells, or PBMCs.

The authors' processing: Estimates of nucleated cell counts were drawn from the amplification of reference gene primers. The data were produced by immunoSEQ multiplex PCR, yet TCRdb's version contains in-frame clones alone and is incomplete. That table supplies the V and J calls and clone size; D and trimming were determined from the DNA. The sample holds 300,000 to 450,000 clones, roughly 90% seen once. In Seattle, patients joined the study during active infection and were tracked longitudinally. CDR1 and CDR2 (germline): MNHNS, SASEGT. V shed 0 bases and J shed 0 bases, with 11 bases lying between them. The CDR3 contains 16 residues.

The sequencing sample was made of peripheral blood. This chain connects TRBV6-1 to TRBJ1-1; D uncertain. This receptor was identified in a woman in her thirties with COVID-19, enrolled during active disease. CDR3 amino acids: CASSEALPGMNTEAFF. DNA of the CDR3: TGTGCCAGCAGTGAAGCGCTTCCGGGGATGAACACTGAAGCTTTCTTT.